Listed below are T cell receptor beta chains from one sample, sequenced in a study of spatial heterogeneity in lung cancer. TCRdb analysed the 5' RACE reads with MiXCR anew, one entry per CDR3 protein. The sample lists about 38,000 distinct CDR3 sequences; 5% to 6.5% were seen once. The sequences come from PBMCs, collected at surgery. These receptors all come from a female donor with early-stage non-small cell lung cancer. Each CDR3 is given with its conserved first and last residue. D genes are given only for firm matches. For some rows the clone size is stated as once, few or many, or as a class when expanded; others skip it.

>TRBV14|11|few|TRBJ2-7|.
CASSHDYEQYF
TGTGCCAGCAGCCATGACTACGAGCAGTACTTC
>TRBV18|16|.|TRBJ2-6|.
CASSPKRGTGANVLTF
TGTGCCAGCTCACCAAAGAGGGGGACTGGGGCCAACGTCCTGACTTTC
>TRBV12-3/TRBV12-4|15|.|TRBJ1-6|TRBD1
CASSARQGSSSPLHF
TGTGCCAGCAGTGCCAGACAGGGTTCGAGTTCACCCCTCCACTTT
>TRBV29-1|15|many|TRBJ2-7|TRBD1
CSVEDPDRGTYEQYF
TGCAGCGTTGAAGATCCAGACAGGGGGACCTACGAGCAGTACTTC
>TRBV12-3/TRBV12-4|15|many|TRBJ2-7|TRBD1
CASSAPGQGPYEQYF
TGTGCCAGCAGCGCCCCGGGACAGGGGCCCTACGAGCAGTACTTC
>TRBV12-3/TRBV12-4|15|.|TRBJ2-5|TRBD1
CASTPGGRTQETQYF
TGTGCCAGCACCCCAGGGGGCCGAACCCAAGAGACCCAGTACTTC
>TRBV6-1|15|many|TRBJ2-1|.
CASSEAIGGAGEQFF
TGTGCCAGCAGTGAAGCGATAGGGGGGGCAGGTGAGCAGTTCTTC
>TRBV6-5|14|few|TRBJ1-1|.
CASSYTTGNTEAFF
TGTGCCAGCAGTTACACGACGGGAAACACTGAAGCTTTCTTT
>TRBV15|17|many|TRBJ1-1|.
CATSRDQGSWRGTEAFF
TGTGCCACCAGCAGAGACCAGGGCAGCTGGCGGGGCACTGAAGCTTTCTTT
>TRBV20-1|14|many|TRBJ2-3|.
CSARPGVLTDTQYF
TGCAGTGCTAGACCCGGAGTCCTCACAGATACGCAGTATTTT
>TRBV27|11|many|TRBJ2-3|.
CASSFADTQYF
TGTGCCAGCAGTTTTGCCGATACGCAGTATTTT
>TRBV3-1|19|many|TRBJ2-3|TRBD2
CASSQEAGGPVWGTDTQYF
TGTGCCAGCAGCCAAGAAGCGGGGGGGCCAGTTTGGGGCACAGATACGCAGTATTTT
>TRBV5-4|13|few|TRBJ2-5|.
CASSLVRGETQYF
TGTGCCAGCAGCTTGGTCAGGGGAGAGACCCAGTACTTC
>TRBV6-6|13|many|TRBJ1-1|.
CASTWEGGTEAFF
TGTGCCAGCACTTGGGAGGGGGGCACTGAAGCTTTCTTT
>TRBV7-2|16|many|TRBJ1-4|.
CASSPGTYATNEKLFF
TGTGCCAGCAGCCCTGGGACATATGCAACTAATGAAAAACTGTTTTTT
>TRBV6-2/TRBV6-3|13|many|TRBJ2-3|.
CASSHQRADTQYF
TGTGCCAGCAGTCACCAGCGAGCAGATACGCAGTATTTT
>TRBV6-5|14|many|TRBJ2-5|.
CASSYSRFAETQYF
TGTGCCAGCAGTTACAGTAGATTCGCAGAGACCCAGTACTTC
>TRBV6-5|15|many|TRBJ2-7|.
CASSYGRGVPYEQYF
TGTGCCAGCAGTTACGGGAGGGGGGTCCCCTACGAGCAGTACTTC
>TRBV28|17|medium-sized|TRBJ2-3|.
CASSSHPRGLSTDTQYF
TGTGCCAGCAGTTCCCACCCCAGGGGTTTAAGCACAGATACGCAGTATTTT
>TRBV11-2|15|many|TRBJ2-5|.
CASSRGLPGGETQYF
TGTGCCAGCAGCCGGGGACTGCCAGGGGGAGAGACCCAGTACTTC
>TRBV28|11|many|TRBJ2-7|.
CATDTGNKQYF
TGTGCCACGGACACAGGGAATAAGCAGTACTTC
>TRBV11-2|16|many|TRBJ2-1|.
CASSSRALSSYNEQFF
TGTGCCAGCAGCTCGCGGGCCTTATCCTCCTACAATGAGCAGTTCTTC
>TRBV6-5|15|few|TRBJ1-4|.
CASSYSASRNEKLFF
TGTGCCAGCAGTTACTCGGCCAGCCGTAATGAAAAACTGTTTTTT
>TRBV5-1|14|many|TRBJ2-1|.
CASGQERAYNEQFF
TGCGCCAGCGGTCAGGAAAGGGCGTACAATGAGCAGTTCTTC